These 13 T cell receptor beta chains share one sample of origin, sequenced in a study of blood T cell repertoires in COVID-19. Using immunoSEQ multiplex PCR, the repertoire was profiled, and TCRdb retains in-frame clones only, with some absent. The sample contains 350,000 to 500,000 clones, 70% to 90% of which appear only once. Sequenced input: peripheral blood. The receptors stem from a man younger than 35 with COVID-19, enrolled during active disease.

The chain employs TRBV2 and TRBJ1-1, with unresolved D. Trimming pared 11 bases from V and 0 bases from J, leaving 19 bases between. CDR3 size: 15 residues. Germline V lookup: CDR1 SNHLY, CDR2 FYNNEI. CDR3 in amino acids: CALPGGAELNTEAFF. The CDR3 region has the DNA TGTGCCCTCCCCGGTGGAGCAGAACTGAACACTGAAGCTTTCTTT.

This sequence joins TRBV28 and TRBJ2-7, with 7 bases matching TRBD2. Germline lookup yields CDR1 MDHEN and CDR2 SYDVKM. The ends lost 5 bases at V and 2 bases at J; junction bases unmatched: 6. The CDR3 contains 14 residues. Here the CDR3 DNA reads TGTGCCAGCAGTGGTGGCGGGGGAACCTACGAGCAGTACTTC. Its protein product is CASSGGGGTYEQYF. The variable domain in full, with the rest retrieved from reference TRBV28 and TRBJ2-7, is DVKVTQSSRYLVKRTGEKVFLECVQDMDHENMFWYRQDPGLGLRLIYFSYDVKMKEKGDIPEGYSVSREKKERFSLILESASTNQTSMYLCASSGGGGTYEQYFGPGTRLTVT.

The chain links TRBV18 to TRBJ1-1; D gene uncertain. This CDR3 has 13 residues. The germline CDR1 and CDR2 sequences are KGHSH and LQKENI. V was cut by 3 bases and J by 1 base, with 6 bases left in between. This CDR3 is CASSPGANTEAFF. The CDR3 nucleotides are TGTGCCAGCTCACCGGGAGCGAACACTGAAGCTTTCTTT.

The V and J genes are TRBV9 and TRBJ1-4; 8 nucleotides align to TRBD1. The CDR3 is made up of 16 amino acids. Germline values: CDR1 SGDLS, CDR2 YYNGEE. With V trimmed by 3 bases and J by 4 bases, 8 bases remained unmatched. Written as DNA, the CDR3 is TGTGCCAGCAGCGCAGGAGTAACAGGGGGTAATGAAAAACTGTTTTTT. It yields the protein CASSAGVTGGNEKLFF.

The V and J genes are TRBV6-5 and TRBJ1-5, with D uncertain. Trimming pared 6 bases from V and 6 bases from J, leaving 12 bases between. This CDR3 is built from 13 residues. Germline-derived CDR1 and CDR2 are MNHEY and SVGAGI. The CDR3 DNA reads TGTGCCAGCAGCCCAACACCCATTCAGCCCCAGCATTTT. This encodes CASSPTPIQPQHF.

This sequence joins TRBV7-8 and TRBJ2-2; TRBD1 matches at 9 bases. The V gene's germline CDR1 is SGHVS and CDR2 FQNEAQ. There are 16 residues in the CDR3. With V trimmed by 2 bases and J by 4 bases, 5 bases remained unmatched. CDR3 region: CASSLYRGLFTGELFF. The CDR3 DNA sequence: TGTGCCAGCAGCTTATACAGGGGGCTCTTCACCGGGGAGCTGTTTTTT.

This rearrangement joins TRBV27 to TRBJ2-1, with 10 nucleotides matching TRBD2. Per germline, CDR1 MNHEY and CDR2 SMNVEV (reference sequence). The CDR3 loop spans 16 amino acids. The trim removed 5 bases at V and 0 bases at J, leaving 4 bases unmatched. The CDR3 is CASSPSSGSSYNEQFF. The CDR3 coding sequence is TGTGCCAGCAGTCCTTCTAGCGGGAGCTCCTACAATGAGCAGTTCTTC.

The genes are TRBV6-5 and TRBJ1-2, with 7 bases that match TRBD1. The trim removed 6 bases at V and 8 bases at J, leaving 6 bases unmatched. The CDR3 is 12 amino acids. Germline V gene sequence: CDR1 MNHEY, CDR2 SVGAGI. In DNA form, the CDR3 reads TGTGCCAGCAGAACCCAGGGGGTCGGCTACACCTTC. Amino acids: CASRTQGVGYTF.

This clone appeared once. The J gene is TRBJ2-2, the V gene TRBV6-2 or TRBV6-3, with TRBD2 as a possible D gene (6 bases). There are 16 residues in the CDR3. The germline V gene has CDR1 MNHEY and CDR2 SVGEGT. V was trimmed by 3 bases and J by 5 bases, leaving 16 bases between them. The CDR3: CASSYGGFPATGELFF. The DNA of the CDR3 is TGTGCCAGCAGTTATGGGGGGTTTCCCGCAACCGGGGAGCTGTTTTTT.

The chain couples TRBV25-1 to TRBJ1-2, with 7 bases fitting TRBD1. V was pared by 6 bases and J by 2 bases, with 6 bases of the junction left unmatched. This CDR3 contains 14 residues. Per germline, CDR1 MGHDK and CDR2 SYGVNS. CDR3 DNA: TGTGCCAGCAGGGCAGGGGGTCAGAACTATGGCTACACCTTC. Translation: CASRAGGQNYGYTF.

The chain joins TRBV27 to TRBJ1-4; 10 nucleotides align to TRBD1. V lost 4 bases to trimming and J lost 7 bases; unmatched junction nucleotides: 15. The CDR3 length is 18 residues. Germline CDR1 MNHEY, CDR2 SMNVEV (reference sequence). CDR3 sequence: CASSSSPGTGDWSEKLFF. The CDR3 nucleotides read TGTGCCAGCAGTTCCTCCCCCGGGACAGGGGATTGGAGTGAAAAACTGTTTTTT.

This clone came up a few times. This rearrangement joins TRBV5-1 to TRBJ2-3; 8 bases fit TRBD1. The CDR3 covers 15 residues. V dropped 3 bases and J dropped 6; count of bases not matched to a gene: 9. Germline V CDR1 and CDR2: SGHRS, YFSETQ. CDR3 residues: CASSSGTGRGDTQYF. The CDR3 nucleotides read TGCGCCAGCAGCTCGGGGACAGGCCGAGGGGATACGCAGTATTTT.

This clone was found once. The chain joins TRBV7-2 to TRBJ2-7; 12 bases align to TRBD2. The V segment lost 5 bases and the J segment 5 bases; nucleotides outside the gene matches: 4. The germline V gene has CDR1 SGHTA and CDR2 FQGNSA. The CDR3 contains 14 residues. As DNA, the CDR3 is TGTGCCAGCAGCCTAAGGACTAGCGGGAACGAGCAGTACTTC. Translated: CASSLRTSGNEQYF.